This T cell receptor (beta chain) is from a study of T cells in Graves' hyperthyroidism and ophthalmopathy. This clonotype appeared many times. V was cut by 5 bases and J by 0 bases, with 11 bases left in between. In germline, CDR1 is SGHTA, CDR2 FQGNSA. This CDR3 is built from 15 residues. Amplified regions were TCR beta CDR3 sequences from RNA transcripts. The HTBI primer set drove a first-round RT-PCR of the TCR CDR3. One entry per CDR3 protein, called by TCRdb with MiXCR from the multiplex PCR reads. The sample consists of around 720,000 distinct CDR3 sequences, approximately 40% of them appearing once.

The source of this sequence is a woman aged 40 to 50 with Graves' hyperthyroidism. V usage is TRBV7-2 and J usage is TRBJ1-5; D might be TRBD1 (5 bases). The sample taken for sequencing was blood. CDR3 loop: CASSAGTYSNQPQHF. The CDR3 coding sequence is TGTGCCAGCAGCGCCGGGACCTATAGCAATCAGCCCCAGCATTTT.